The 15 T cell receptor beta chains reported below all come from one sample, sequenced in a study of blood T cell repertoires in COVID-19. Clones were sequenced by immunoSEQ multiplex PCR, and TCRdb holds only the in-frame ones, with some missing. This table holds roughly 190,000 clones, around four fifths found once. The sample consisted of peripheral blood. These receptors came from a woman in her seventies with active or convalescent COVID-19.

This chain links TRBV19 with TRBJ1-4; 7 nucleotides line up with TRBD1. The CDR3 extends over 15 amino acids. Germline CDR1 is LNHDA and CDR2 is SQIVND (reference sequence). V was clipped by 10 bases and J by 8 bases; unmatched bases: 16. CDR3 DNA: TGTGCCACCGCCGACAGGGCTAAAGATAGGGAAAAACTGTTTTTT. Its protein product is CATADRAKDREKLFF.

The V gene is TRBV28, the J gene TRBJ1-2, with D perhaps matching TRBD1 (5 bases). The CDR3 is made up of 14 amino acids. Germline V gene lookup returns CDR1 MDHEN and CDR2 SYDVKM. Trimming took off 2 bases at V and 2 bases at J, with 9 bases between the two ends. The DNA of the CDR3 is TGTGCCAGCAGTTTAGGGGCCAGGAACTATGGCTACACCTTC. Amino acids: CASSLGARNYGYTF.

This clone was counted a single time. The chain links TRBV30 to TRBJ2-7; possible D gene TRBD1, 6 bases. The CDR3 is 12 residues long. Looked up from germline, CDR1 is GTSNPN and CDR2 is SVGIG (reference sequence). The V end was cut by 3 bases, the J end by 0 bases, with 6 bases between. This CDR3 is CAWRTGSYEQYF. CDR3 bases: TGTGCCTGGAGGACAGGCTCCTACGAGCAGTACTTC.

This clone was seen only once. V usage is TRBV28 and J usage is TRBJ1-2, with a tentative D call TRBD1 (5 bases). V was trimmed by 7 bases and J by 8 bases, leaving 20 bases between them. The CDR3 is made up of 14 amino acids. Germline V gene lookup returns CDR1 MDHEN and CDR2 SYDVKM. CDR3 sequence reads: CASTPGEGVEGYTF. CDR3 DNA: TGTGCCAGCACCCCGGGGGAAGGGGTGGAAGGCTACACCTTC.

This clone was found a few times. The chain employs TRBV5-8 and TRBJ1-6; D is unresolved. The V gene lost 7 bases and the J gene lost 5 bases, with 16 bases spanning the gap. The V gene's germline CDR1 is SGHTS and CDR2 YDEGEE. The CDR3 consists of 15 residues. CDR3 amino acids: CASPRAGTNNSPLHF. Written as DNA, the CDR3 is TGTGCCAGCCCGAGGGCTGGTACAAATAATTCACCCCTCCACTTT.

The chain employs TRBV3-1 (or the pseudogene TRBV3-2) and TRBJ2-3, with TRBD1 matching 7 bases. The trim removed 4 bases at V and 1 base at J, leaving 5 bases unmatched. The CDR3 is made up of 15 amino acids. The germline CDR1 and CDR2 sequences are LGHDT and YNNKEL (reference sequence). The CDR3 protein is CASSLYRGGTDTQYF. The CDR3 DNA is TGTGCCAGCAGCCTTTACAGGGGCGGCACAGATACGCAGTATTTT.

This chain links TRBV4-2 with TRBJ2-3, with a possible D match to TRBD2 (5 bases). This CDR3 spans 17 amino acids. Trimming took 0 bases from V and 5 from J, leaving 18 bases between them. The germline V gene encodes CDR1 LGHNA and CDR2 YNFKEQ. CDR3: CASSQDQRGEGRDTQYF. The CDR3 region has the DNA TGTGCCAGCAGCCAAGATCAGAGAGGAGAGGGCCGAGATACGCAGTATTTT.

Only a few counts were recorded for this clone. The chain links TRBV6-1 to TRBJ1-5, with a weak D call TRBD1 (6 bases). The CDR3 runs to 15 residues. Germline V gene data show CDR1 as MNHNS and CDR2 as SASEGT. V lost 2 bases to trimming and J lost 9 bases, with 17 bases between them. CDR3 amino acids: CASSETPDSRWPQHF. CDR3 DNA sequence: TGTGCCAGCAGTGAAACCCCGGACAGCAGATGGCCCCAGCATTTT.

CDR3: CASSLTSGDYNEQFF. In DNA, the CDR3 is TGCGCCAGCAGCTTGACTAGCGGGGACTACAATGAGCAGTTCTTC. The chain couples TRBV5-1 to TRBJ2-1; 10 bases fit TRBD2. Germline CDR1 is SGHRS and CDR2 is YFSETQ. This CDR3 has 15 residues. The junction had 1 base not matched to a gene; V was cut back by 1 base and J by 3 bases.

This sequence joins TRBV18 and TRBJ1-4; a possible D gene is TRBD1 (5 bases). V lost 5 bases, J lost 0 bases, and 10 bases lay in between. Germline V gene sequence: CDR1 KGHSH, CDR2 LQKENI. The CDR3 is made up of 15 amino acids. For the CDR3, the DNA is TGTGCCAGCTCAACGGACAAAGCAACTAATGAAAAACTGTTTTTT. Its translation: CASSTDKATNEKLFF.

The CDR3 DNA is TGTGCCACCAGTGAGCCGTCTAGCGGGAGACCGAACACCGGGGAGCTGTTTTTT. Its translation: CATSEPSSGRPNTGELFF. The chain couples TRBV24-1 to TRBJ2-2; 10 nucleotides agree with TRBD2. The CDR3 spans 18 residues. V lost 4 bases, J lost 0 bases, and 7 bases stayed unmatched. Germline assignment: CDR1 KGHDR and CDR2 SFDVKD.

The genes are TRBV30 and TRBJ2-7; 10 nucleotides align to TRBD2. With V trimmed by 3 bases and J by 2 bases, 13 bases remained unmatched. The germline V gene has CDR1 GTSNPN and CDR2 SVGIG (reference sequence). This CDR3 region has 17 residues. The CDR3 reads CAWSPLEVLAGPYEQYF. Here the CDR3 DNA reads TGTGCCTGGAGCCCTCTCGAAGTACTAGCGGGGCCCTACGAGCAGTACTTC. Full variable domain (rest looked up from reference TRBV30 and TRBJ2-7): SQTIHQWPATLVQPVGSPLSLECTVEGTSNPNLYWYRQAAGRGLQLLFYSVGIGQISSEVPQNLSASRPQDRQFILSSKKLLLSDSGFYLCAWSPLEVLAGPYEQYFGPGTRLTVT.

This chain uses TRBV18 with TRBJ1-2; weak D call: TRBD1 (6 bases). This CDR3 is built from 14 residues. Trimming cost V 2 bases and J 6 bases, with 13 bases left between them. In germline, CDR1 is KGHSH, CDR2 LQKENI. CDR3 residues: CASSPAAGDHGYTF. The CDR3 bases are TGTGCCAGCTCACCAGCTGCAGGGGATCATGGCTACACCTTC. The full variable domain, its missing parts supplied by reference TRBV18 and TRBJ1-2, is NAGVMQNPRHLVRRRGQEARLRCSPMKGHSHVYWYRQLPEEGLKFMVYLQKENIIDESGMPKERFSAEFPKEGPSILRIQQVVRGDSAAYFCASSPAAGDHGYTFGSGTRLTVV.

The chain combines TRBV6-5 with TRBJ2-1; TRBD2 agrees at 8 bases. In germline, CDR1 is MNHEY, CDR2 SVGAGI. V lost 2 bases, J lost 7 bases, and 7 bases stayed unmatched. The CDR3 is 15 amino acids. In nucleotides, the CDR3 is TGTGCCAGCAGTTACGAAGCGGGAGTCTTGAATGAGCAGTTCTTC. Translation gives CASSYEAGVLNEQFF.

The V call is TRBV7-9, the J call TRBJ1-1, with D tentatively TRBD1 (5 bases). The germline gives CDR1 SEHNR, CDR2 FQNEAQ (reference sequence). Trimming shortened V by 0 bases and J by 3 bases, and 14 bases separated the two germline ends. The CDR3 totals 16 residues. CDR3 bases: TGTGCCAGCAGCTTAGCGCTGGGGGGAGGGGACACTGAAGCTTTCTTT. It yields the protein CASSLALGGGDTEAFF.